This is a list of T cell receptor beta chains from one sample in a study of T cells after yellow fever vaccination. TCRdb redid the calling of the 5' RACE reads with MiXCR, one entry per CDR3 protein. The sample includes 400,000 or so distinct CDR3 sequences, about 19% of them seen just once. Sequenced here: PBMCs, sampled before the yellow fever booster vaccination. These receptors all come from a man aged 18-30 years who received the YFV17D yellow fever vaccine. Both conserved end residues are part of each CDR3. Fields, in order: D gene, J gene, V gene, clone size, CDR3 protein, CDR3 DNA. A D gene is named only where the DNA matches it firmly. Some rows have no size entry. The others give once, few or many, or a class for an expanded clone.

D gene: .; J gene: TRBJ1-1; V gene: TRBV12-3/TRBV12-4; clone size: medium-sized; CDR3 protein: CASRGTEAFF; CDR3 DNA: TGTGCCAGCAGGGGCACTGAAGCTTTCTTT
D gene: .; J gene: TRBJ2-6; V gene: TRBV20-1; clone size: .; CDR3 protein: CSARDFRGAASGANVLTF; CDR3 DNA: TGCAGTGCTAGAGATTTTAGGGGAGCGGCGTCTGGGGCCAACGTCCTGACTTTC
D gene: .; J gene: TRBJ2-1; V gene: TRBV20-1; clone size: many; CDR3 protein: CSARGTDNNEQFF; CDR3 DNA: TGCAGTGCTCGGGGGACAGACAACAATGAGCAGTTCTTC
D gene: .; J gene: TRBJ2-1; V gene: TRBV20-1; clone size: once; CDR3 protein: CSARDWGSSEQFF; CDR3 DNA: TGCAGTGCTAGAGATTGGGGCTCAAGTGAGCAGTTCTTC
D gene: .; J gene: TRBJ2-1; V gene: TRBV7-6; clone size: few; CDR3 protein: CASSPGRWGYNEQFF; CDR3 DNA: TGTGCCAGCAGCCCCGGACGCTGGGGTTACAATGAGCAGTTCTTC
D gene: .; J gene: TRBJ2-2; V gene: TRBV20-1; clone size: few; CDR3 protein: CSAIGDRSGELFF; CDR3 DNA: TGCAGTGCTATCGGGGATCGATCAGGGGAGCTGTTTTTT
D gene: TRBD1; J gene: TRBJ2-5; V gene: TRBV29-1; clone size: few; CDR3 protein: CSVKAWTGWKTQYF; CDR3 DNA: TGCAGCGTTAAGGCCTGGACAGGGTGGAAGACCCAGTACTTC
D gene: .; J gene: TRBJ2-3; V gene: TRBV5-1; clone size: few; CDR3 protein: CASSLIPDTQYF; CDR3 DNA: TGCGCCAGCAGCTTGATCCCCGATACGCAGTATTTT
D gene: .; J gene: TRBJ1-5; V gene: TRBV29-1; clone size: .; CDR3 protein: CSVGTENQPQHF; CDR3 DNA: TGCAGCGTAGGGACGGAGAATCAGCCCCAGCATTTT
D gene: TRBD1; J gene: TRBJ1-5; V gene: TRBV27; clone size: few; CDR3 protein: CASRATGQGPWQPQHF; CDR3 DNA: TGTGCCAGCAGGGCCACGGGACAGGGGCCGTGGCAGCCCCAGCATTTT